A single sample is the source of the 29 T cell receptor beta chains below, sequenced in a study of cytomegalovirus exposure and HLA in healthy donors (dated 2017 in TCRdb). Library creation used the immunoSEQ multiplex PCR assay. For the multiplex PCR, a mixture combining 60 forward primers for TCR Vbeta segments and 13 reverse primers for TCR Jbeta segments was used. In its TCRdb copy, this immuneACCESS table keeps in-frame sequences only and misses some clones. Where compared with another copy, unresolved V genes explain less than half of these, and the others have no known cause. Here the sample has 50,000 to 65,000 clones; over 70% occur a single time. The ten largest clonotypes hold roughly 51% of the sample. The sample comprised PBMCs. These receptors were collected from a man aged 50 to 59 in good health and CMV-seropositive.

The V gene is TRBV4-3, the J gene TRBJ2-4, with TRBD2 matching over 14 bases. Germline V gene lookup returns CDR1 LGHNA and CDR2 YSLEER. The CDR3 has 20 amino acids. With 3 bases clipped from V and 0 bases from J, the junction kept 10 bases outside the gene matches. The CDR3 nucleotides read TGCGCCAGCAGCCAGGGGACTAGCGGGGGTTTATTCGGAGCCAAAAACATTCAGTACTTC. This gives the protein CASSQGTSGGLFGAKNIQYF.

The chain has TRBV7-9 and TRBJ2-1, with 10 nucleotides matching TRBD1. This CDR3 is built from 17 residues. J gave up 3 bases and V 1 base, and 6 bases lay outside the gene matches. Per germline, CDR1 SEHNR and CDR2 FQNEAQ (reference sequence). In DNA form, the CDR3 reads TGTGCCAGCAGCTTAGTTGAGACAGGGGGCAGCTACAATGAGCAGTTCTTC. Protein product: CASSLVETGGSYNEQFF. Full variable domain (rest looked up from reference TRBV7-9 and TRBJ2-1): DTGVSQNPRHKITKRGQNVTFRCDPISEHNRLYWYRQTLGQGPEFLTYFQNEAQLEKSRLLSDRFSAERPKGSFSTLEIQRTEQGDSAMYLCASSLVETGGSYNEQFFGPGTRLTVL.

This clone appeared a few times. The chain uses TRBV7-3 and TRBJ1-5, with a weak D call TRBD1 (5 bases). Trimming cost V 4 bases and J 4 bases, with 5 bases left between them. The germline gives CDR1 SGHTA, CDR2 FQGTGA. This CDR3 contains 12 residues. The CDR3 here is CASSSGNQPQHF. Here the CDR3 DNA reads TGTGCCAGCAGCTCAGGGAATCAGCCCCAGCATTTT.

The V gene is TRBV5-4, the J gene TRBJ2-3; maybe TRBD1 (6 bases). The CDR3 consists of 15 residues. CDR1 is SGHNT, CDR2 YYREEE, per germline (reference sequence). V lost 0 bases, J lost 5 bases, and 13 bases lay in between. The CDR3 region has the DNA TGTGCCAGCAGCTTGGCCGGACAGCAGAGAGATACGCAGTATTTT. It is translated as CASSLAGQQRDTQYF.

The chain employs TRBV7-2 and TRBJ1-6; TRBD1 agrees at 9 bases. The CDR3 consists of 15 residues. The V gene end was trimmed by 5 bases and the J gene end by 6 bases; junction bases not matched to a gene: 5. Germline V gene lookup returns CDR1 SGHTA and CDR2 FQGNSA. CDR3 bases: TGTGCCAGCAGCCTCCTGGGACAGGGTAATTCACCCCTCCACTTT. Its translation is CASSLLGQGNSPLHF.

The chain recombines TRBV30 with TRBJ1-1, with TRBD1 matching over 8 bases. Germline V CDR1 and CDR2: GTSNPN, SVGIG (reference sequence). CDR3 length: 14 residues. Trimming cost V 3 bases and J 5 bases; bases outside gene matches: 8. CDR3 sequence: CAWRIGQGWTEAFF. The CDR3, as DNA: TGTGCCTGGAGAATAGGACAGGGATGGACTGAAGCTTTCTTT.

The chain couples TRBV15 to TRBJ1-4; D perhaps matches TRBD1 (5 bases). The CDR3 is made up of 15 amino acids. From germline, CDR1 is LNHNV and CDR2 YYDKDF (reference sequence). Trimming left V 1 base short and J 7 bases short, with 13 bases between. The CDR3 here is CATSRVLGGSEKLFF. CDR3 bases: TGTGCCACCAGCAGAGTTCTTGGGGGGAGTGAAAAACTGTTTTTT.

CDR3 DNA sequence: TGTGCCAGCAGCAGAGCGGGGGCGTGGGAGACCCAGTACTTC. It specifies CASSRAGAWETQYF. The chain combines TRBV7-9 with TRBJ2-5; TRBD2 matches 8 bases. Germline V gene data show CDR1 as SEHNR and CDR2 as FQNEAQ (reference sequence). V was pared by 5 bases and J by 5 bases, with 7 bases of the junction left unmatched. The CDR3 totals 14 residues.

The V gene is TRBV7-2, the J gene TRBJ2-7, with TRBD1 as a possible D gene (5 bases). The V and J ends lost 5 bases and 2 bases respectively, with 16 bases between them. This CDR3 has 15 residues. Germline lookup yields CDR1 SGHTA and CDR2 FQGNSA. The CDR3 is CASSPKGAGPYEQYF. DNA of the CDR3: TGTGCCAGCAGCCCTAAAGGCGCAGGGCCCTACGAGCAGTACTTC.

The V gene is TRBV28, the J gene TRBJ1-2; no clear D gene. V lost 5 bases and J lost 8, with 12 bases in between. The germline V gene encodes CDR1 MDHEN and CDR2 SYDVKM. The CDR3 length is 12 residues. The CDR3 region has the DNA TGTGCCAGCAGTCTCACGGCGGGAGGCTACACCTTC. This encodes CASSLTAGGYTF.

The J gene is TRBJ2-5, the V gene TRBV18; the match to TRBD1 covers 10 bases. Germline values: CDR1 KGHSH, CDR2 LQKENI. J was trimmed by 7 bases and V by 4 bases; bases with no gene match: 6. The CDR3 has 14 residues. The CDR3 here is CASSLGTGDRTQYF. CDR3 nucleotides: TGTGCCAGCTCACTTGGGACAGGGGATCGGACCCAGTACTTC. The variable domain in full, with the rest retrieved from reference TRBV18 and TRBJ2-5, is NAGVMQNPRHLVRRRGQEARLRCSPMKGHSHVYWYRQLPEEGLKFMVYLQKENIIDESGMPKERFSAEFPKEGPSILRIQQVVRGDSAAYFCASSLGTGDRTQYFGPGTRLLVL.

The chain combines TRBV6-1 with TRBJ2-5; the D gene is possibly TRBD1 (6 bases). V lost 3 bases and J lost 4, with 6 bases in between. This CDR3 spans 12 amino acids. Per the germline V gene, CDR1 is MNHNS and CDR2 is SASEGT. The CDR3 coding sequence is TGTGCCAGCAGTGACAGGGGAGAGACCCAGTACTTC. Its translation: CASSDRGETQYF.

The chain employs TRBV4-2 and TRBJ1-2; the match to TRBD1 covers 8 bases. J lost 3 bases, V lost 0 bases, and 9 bases had no gene match. The CDR3 has 17 residues. The germline V gene has CDR1 LGHNA and CDR2 YNFKEQ. The CDR3 DNA is TGTGCCAGCAGCCAAGACCGCAGGGGGCGCCAGGACTATGGCTACACCTTC. Translation gives CASSQDRRGRQDYGYTF.

The chain joins TRBV4-1 to TRBJ2-3; 9 positions match TRBD2. Looked up from germline, CDR1 is MGHRA and CDR2 is YSYEKL. Trimming at V came to 0 bases and at J to 5 bases, leaving 12 bases not matched to a gene. The CDR3 consists of 18 residues. CDR3 sequence reads: CASSQDGGGGRAEDTQYF. In DNA form, the CDR3 reads TGCGCCAGCAGCCAAGACGGAGGGGGCGGGAGGGCCGAAGATACGCAGTATTTT.

This chain uses TRBV19 with TRBJ2-7; 10 bases are a match to TRBD2. Trimming removed 1 base from V and 3 bases from J; junction bases left unmatched: 15. This CDR3 region has 19 residues. The germline V gene encodes CDR1 LNHDA and CDR2 SQIVND (reference sequence). The CDR3 nucleotides read TGTGCCAGTAGTATAGGTCACAGGGACCTAGCGGGGGCGCGCTACGAGCAGTACTTC. Amino acid sequence: CASSIGHRDLAGARYEQYF.

Details on this clone: One end of the junction is discordant with germline, which a read error may explain. V is TRBV7-9 and J is TRBJ2-2, with a tentative D call TRBD2 (6 bases). The CDR3 sequence is 14 residues long. Germline CDR1 and CDR2: SEHNR and FQNEAQ (reference sequence). CDR3 protein: CSSSLVRGSGELFF. In DNA, the CDR3 is TGTTCCAGCAGCTTAGTCCGGGGGTCCGGGGAGCTGTTTTTT. The variable domain in full, with the rest retrieved from reference TRBV7-9 and TRBJ2-2, is DTGVSQNPRHKITKRGQNVTFRCDPISEHNRLYWYRQTLGQGPEFLTYFQNEAQLEKSRLLSDRFSAERPKGSFSTLEIQRTEQGDSAMYLCSSSLVRGSGELFFGEGSRLTVL.

The chain recombines TRBV7-2 with TRBJ2-5, with 7 bases lining up with TRBD1. The CDR3 is 14 amino acids. With 5 bases clipped from V and 5 bases from J, the junction kept 8 bases outside the gene matches. Germline CDR1 is SGHTA and CDR2 is FQGNSA. CDR3 nucleotide sequence: TGTGCCAGCAGCACAGAAGCCAGGGGGGAGACCCAGTACTTC. As protein: CASSTEARGETQYF.

The V call is TRBV5-1, the J call TRBJ2-3; 9 bases line up with TRBD1. The germline V gene has CDR1 SGHRS and CDR2 YFSETQ. J was trimmed by 4 bases and V by 3 bases; bases with no gene match: 9. The CDR3 has 16 amino acids. This CDR3 reads CASSWRQGEGSDTQYF. Written as DNA, the CDR3 is TGCGCCAGCAGCTGGCGACAGGGGGAGGGATCAGATACGCAGTATTTT.

The chain employs TRBV5-6 and TRBJ2-3; 9 bases agree with TRBD2. The V gene's germline CDR1 is SGHDT and CDR2 YYEEEE. This CDR3 contains 16 residues. The trim removed 5 bases at V and 4 bases at J, leaving 11 bases unmatched. The CDR3 spells CASREEAGGGADTQYF. In nucleotides, the CDR3 is TGTGCCAGCAGGGAGGAAGCGGGGGGAGGGGCAGATACGCAGTATTTT.

J is TRBJ2-3 and V is TRBV5-4; maybe TRBD1 (6 bases). The V end was cut by 2 bases, the J end by 2 bases, with 15 bases between. The germline CDR1 and CDR2 sequences are SGHNT and YYREEE (reference sequence). The CDR3 is 16 amino acids. CDR3 nucleotide sequence: TGTGCCAGCAGCTTATTTCAGACAGGTCACACAGATACGCAGTATTTT. The encoded protein is CASSLFQTGHTDTQYF. The variable domain in full, with the rest retrieved from reference TRBV5-4 and TRBJ2-3, is ETGVTQSPTHLIKTRGQQVTLRCSSQSGHNTVSWYQQALGQGPQFIFQYYREEENGRGNFPPRFSGLQFPNYSSELNVNALELDDSALYLCASSLFQTGHTDTQYFGPGTRLTVL.

The V gene is TRBV27, the J gene TRBJ2-3, with a tentative D call TRBD2 (6 bases). V shed 6 bases and J shed 1 base, with 11 bases lying between them. This CDR3 has 14 amino acids. Germline lookup yields CDR1 MNHEY and CDR2 SMNVEV (reference sequence). The DNA of the CDR3 is TGTGCCAGCAGGCGACTAGTTCGCACAGATACGCAGTATTTT. Protein sequence: CASRRLVRTDTQYF.

V gene TRBV7-9 combines with J gene TRBJ1-1; D unresolved. Germline V gene data show CDR1 as SEHNR and CDR2 as FQNEAQ (reference sequence). The germline V and J ends were trimmed by 0 bases and 2 bases, with 10 bases remaining between them. There are 15 residues in the CDR3. CDR3 sequence: CASSLALTDNTEAFF. DNA of the CDR3: TGTGCCAGCAGCTTAGCGCTTACAGACAACACTGAAGCTTTCTTT.

The chain combines TRBV19 with TRBJ2-7; maybe TRBD2 (5 bases). CDR1 LNHDA and CDR2 SQIVND come from the germline V gene (reference sequence). V lost 3 bases and J 0 bases, leaving 6 bases between the germline ends. The CDR3 runs to 13 residues. CDR3 in DNA: TGTGCCAGTAGTATCGGGATCTCCTACGAGCAGTACTTC. It specifies CASSIGISYEQYF.

The CDR3 is CASSQGTANTEAFF. The DNA for the CDR3 is TGTGCCAGCAGCCAAGGGACAGCCAACACTGAAGCTTTCTTT. The rearrangement joins TRBV7-9 to TRBJ1-1, with 7 bases lining up with TRBD1. The CDR3 spans 14 residues. CDR1 and CDR2 from the germline V gene are SEHNR and FQNEAQ (reference sequence). The V gene end was trimmed by 5 bases and the J gene end by 2 bases; junction bases not matched to a gene: 5. Full variable domain (missing parts from reference TRBV7-9 and TRBJ1-1): DTGVSQNPRHKITKRGQNVTFRCDPISEHNRLYWYRQTLGQGPEFLTYFQNEAQLEKSRLLSDRFSAERPKGSFSTLEIQRTEQGDSAMYLCASSQGTANTEAFFGQGTRLTVV.

J is TRBJ2-7 and V is TRBV7-2, with TRBD1 identical over 8 bases. The CDR3 length is 15 residues. With V trimmed by 1 base and J by 1 base, 3 bases remained unmatched. Per the germline V gene, CDR1 is SGHTA and CDR2 is FQGNSA. CDR3 nucleotide sequence: TGTGCCAGCAGCTTAGACCAGGGGGCTTCCTACGAGCAGTACTTC. The encoded protein is CASSLDQGASYEQYF.

This chain uses TRBV5-6 with TRBJ1-2; D is undetermined. This CDR3 region has 15 residues. Germline V gene sequence: CDR1 SGHDT, CDR2 YYEEEE. V lost 2 bases to trimming and J lost 2 bases, with 13 bases between them. DNA for the CDR3: TGTGCCAGCAGCTTATACCCCACAGTGAACTATGGCTACACCTTC. Amino acids: CASSLYPTVNYGYTF.

This clone was seen a few times. The V gene is TRBV6-5, the J gene TRBJ2-7; TRBD1 agrees at 10 bases. The CDR3 contains 14 residues. CDR1 is MNHEY, CDR2 SVGAGI, per germline. With V trimmed by 4 bases and J by 3 bases, 3 bases remained unmatched. CDR3 sequence reads: CASSWTGGIYEQYF. The CDR3 DNA reads as TGTGCCAGCAGTTGGACAGGGGGAATCTACGAGCAGTACTTC.

The chain employs TRBV6-5 and TRBJ2-2; D is perhaps TRBD2 (5 bases). CDR1 and CDR2 (germline): MNHEY, SVGAGI. The CDR3 spans 15 residues. The V end lost 6 bases, the J end lost 2 bases, and 13 bases lay between the germline ends. This chain's CDR3 is CASSREPSNTGELFF. CDR3 bases: TGTGCCAGCAGCCGGGAACCGTCCAACACCGGGGAGCTGTTTTTT.

The chain has TRBV14 and TRBJ2-1; 10 positions agree with TRBD2. The CDR3 is made up of 15 amino acids. CDR1 is SGHDN and CDR2 is FVKESK in the germline V gene. With V trimmed by 5 bases and J by 5 bases, 6 bases remained unmatched. CDR3 amino acids: CASSTGTSAHNEQFF. In DNA form, the CDR3 reads TGTGCCAGCAGCACCGGGACTAGCGCTCACAATGAGCAGTTCTTC.